These 4 T cell receptor beta chains came from one sample sequenced in a study of T cells in Graves' hyperthyroidism and ophthalmopathy. Amplification of TCR beta CDR3 regions was performed using RNA transcripts as template. HTBI primers were used for first-round RT-PCR of the TCR CDR3. TCRdb independently ran MiXCR on the multiplex PCR reads; one entry per CDR3 protein. The sample lists hundreds of thousands of distinct CDR3 sequences; about 14% were seen once. The source material was blood. These receptors all stem from a woman aged 45 to 65 with Graves' ophthalmopathy.

At least ten counts were recorded for this clonotype. J is TRBJ2-3 and V is TRBV7-9; no clear D. This CDR3 region has 15 residues. The ends were cut back, 4 bases at V and 2 bases at J, with 13 bases in the middle. The germline gives CDR1 SEHNR, CDR2 FQNEAQ (reference sequence). CDR3 coding DNA: TGTGCCAGCAGCTATGGGGAAGGCTTCACAGATACGCAGTATTTT. Translated: CASSYGEGFTDTQYF.

This clonotype was observed a few times. V gene TRBV4-2 combines with J gene TRBJ1-1; D is ambiguous. The ends were cut back, 0 bases at V and 2 bases at J, with 10 bases in the middle. CDR1 LGHNA and CDR2 YNFKEQ come from the germline V gene. CDR3 size: 15 residues. In nucleotides, the CDR3 is TGTGCCAGCAGCCAAGATTTCCAGGCCAACACTGAAGCTTTCTTT. It is translated as CASSQDFQANTEAFF.

Here the CDR3 DNA reads TGCAGTGGTGAAGGACAGGGTTCCTACAATGAGCAGTTCTTC. Protein product: CSGEGQGSYNEQFF. The rearrangement uses TRBV20-1 and TRBJ2-1; the match to TRBD1 covers 8 bases. The CDR3 is made up of 14 amino acids. Germline-derived CDR1 and CDR2 are DFQATT and SNEGSKA (reference sequence). J lost 1 base, V lost 7 bases, and 6 bases had no gene match.

A few counts support this clonotype. This sequence joins TRBV27 and TRBJ2-7; the match to TRBD2 covers 10 bases. The length of the CDR3 is 17 residues. J lost 0 bases, V lost 5 bases, and 10 bases had no gene match. CDR1 and CDR2 (germline): MNHEY, SMNVEV (reference sequence). CDR3 amino acids: CASSPPAEREGSYEQYF. The CDR3 nucleotides read TGTGCCAGCAGTCCCCCGGCGGAGCGGGAGGGCTCCTACGAGCAGTACTTC.